This TCR beta chain came from a study of cytomegalovirus exposure and HLA in healthy donors. This PCR relied on a set of 60 Vbeta primers and 13 Jbeta primers. How the authors handled the data: The authors later counted about 80 million unique TCR beta chains, some 10 million of them shared. Produced via immunoSEQ multiplex PCR; TCRdb's table is partial and in-frame only. Clone size and the V and J calls come from that table; the DNA yielded D and trimming. Of about 65,000 clones in the sample, 70% to 85% are singletons; the top ten hold about 3%. V was pared by 6 bases and J by 0 bases, with 18 bases between. Per germline, CDR1 WNHNN and CDR2 SYGVQD (reference sequence). CDR3 length equals 18 residues.

Sample: PBMCs. The origin of this receptor is a girl aged 5-17 years in good health and CMV-seropositive. The V and J genes are TRBV10-1 and TRBJ2-6, with TRBD2 as a possible D gene (7 bases). The CDR3 here is CASSVVRGAPSGANVLTF. CDR3 DNA sequence: TGCGCCAGCAGCGTCGTCCGGGGGGCCCCCTCTGGGGCCAACGTCCTGACTTTC.